The clone carrying this TCR beta chain was counted a few times. What it binds is not known. The record originates from a study of response to subunit inactivated influenza vaccine. TCRdb passed the RT-PCR reads through MiXCR, listing each CDR3 protein once. The table includes about 170,000 distinct CDR3 sequences, around 11% detected once. General study results and limits: Authors suggested each seasonal flu vaccination may recruit only limited numbers of new T cells.

Trimming took off 4 bases at V and 2 bases at J, with 13 bases between the two ends. From germline, CDR1 is SGDLS and CDR2 YYNGEE. The CDR3 has 14 amino acids. V and J are TRBV9 and TRBJ2-7, with D perhaps matching TRBD2 (6 bases). This specimen was CD8+ T cells sorted from PBMCs, taken less than 25 months after vaccination. This sequence originates from a man aged 45 to 70 who received an inactivated influenza vaccine. The CDR3 DNA is TGTGCCAGCAGCCCGACTAGTTCCCCCTACGAGCAGTACTTC. As protein: CASSPTSSPYEQYF.